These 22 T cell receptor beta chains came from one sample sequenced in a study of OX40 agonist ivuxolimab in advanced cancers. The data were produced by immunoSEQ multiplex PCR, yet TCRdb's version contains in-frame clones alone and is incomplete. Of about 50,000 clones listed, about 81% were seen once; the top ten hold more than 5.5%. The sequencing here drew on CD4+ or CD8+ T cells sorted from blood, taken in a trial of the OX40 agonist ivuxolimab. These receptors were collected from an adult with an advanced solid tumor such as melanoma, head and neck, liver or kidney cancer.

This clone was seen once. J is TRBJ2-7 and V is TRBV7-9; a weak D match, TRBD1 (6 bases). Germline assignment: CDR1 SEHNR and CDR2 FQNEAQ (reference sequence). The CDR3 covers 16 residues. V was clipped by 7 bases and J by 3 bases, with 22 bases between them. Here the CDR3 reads CASILLIGDRSYEQYF. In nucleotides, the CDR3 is TGTGCCAGCATCCTTCTCATCGGAGACAGGAGCTACGAGCAGTACTTC.

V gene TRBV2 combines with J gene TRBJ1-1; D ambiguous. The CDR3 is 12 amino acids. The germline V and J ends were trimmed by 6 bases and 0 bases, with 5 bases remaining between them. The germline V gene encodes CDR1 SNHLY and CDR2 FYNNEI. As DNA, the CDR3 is TGTGCCAGCAGAAAGATGAACACTGAAGCTTTCTTT. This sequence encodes CASRKMNTEAFF.

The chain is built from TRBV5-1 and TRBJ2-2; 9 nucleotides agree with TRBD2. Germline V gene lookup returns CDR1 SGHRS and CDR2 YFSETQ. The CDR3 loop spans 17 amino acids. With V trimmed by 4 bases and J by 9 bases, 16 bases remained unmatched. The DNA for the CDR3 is TGCGCCAGCAGCGCATCCGGGACTAGCCGCCCCTCAAGGGAGCTGTTTTTT. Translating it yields CASSASGTSRPSRELFF.

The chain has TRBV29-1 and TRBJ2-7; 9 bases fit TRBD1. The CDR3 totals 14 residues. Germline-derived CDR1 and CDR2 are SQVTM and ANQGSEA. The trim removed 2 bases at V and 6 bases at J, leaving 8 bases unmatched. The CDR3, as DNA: TGCAGCGTTGAACCGGGACAGGGCATCTCCGAGCAGTACTTC. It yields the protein CSVEPGQGISEQYF.

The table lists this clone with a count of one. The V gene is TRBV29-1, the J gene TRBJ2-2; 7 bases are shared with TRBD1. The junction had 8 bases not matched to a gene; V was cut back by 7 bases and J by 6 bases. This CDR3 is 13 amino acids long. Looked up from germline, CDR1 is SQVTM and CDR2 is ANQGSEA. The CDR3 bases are TGCAGCGGTAGTACAGGGGATTCCGGGGAGCTGTTTTTT. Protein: CSGSTGDSGELFF.

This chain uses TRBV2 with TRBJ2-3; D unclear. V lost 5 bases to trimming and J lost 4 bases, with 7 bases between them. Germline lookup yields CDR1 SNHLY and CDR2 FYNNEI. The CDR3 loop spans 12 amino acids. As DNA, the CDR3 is TGTGCCAGCAGTTTAGGGTCAGATACGCAGTATTTT. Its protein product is CASSLGSDTQYF.

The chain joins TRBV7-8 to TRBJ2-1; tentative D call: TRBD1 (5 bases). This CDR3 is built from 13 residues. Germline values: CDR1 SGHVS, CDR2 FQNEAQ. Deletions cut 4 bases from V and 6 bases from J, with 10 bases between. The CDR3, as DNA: TGTGCCAGCAGCTACCGAGACAGCAATGAGCAGTTCTTC. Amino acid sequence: CASSYRDSNEQFF. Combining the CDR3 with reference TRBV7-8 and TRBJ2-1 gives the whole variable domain GAGVSQSPRYKVAKRGQDVALRCDPISGHVSLFWYQQALGQGPEFLTYFQNEAQLDKSGLPSDRFFAERPEGSVSTLKIQRTQQEDSAVYLCASSYRDSNEQFFGPGTRLTVL.

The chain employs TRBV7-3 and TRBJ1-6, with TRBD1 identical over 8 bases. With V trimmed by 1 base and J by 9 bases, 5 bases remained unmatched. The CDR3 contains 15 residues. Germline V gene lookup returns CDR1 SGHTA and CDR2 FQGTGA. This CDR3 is CASSLNYRGTSPLHF. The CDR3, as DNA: TGTGCCAGCAGCTTAAATTACAGGGGGACTTCACCCCTCCACTTT.

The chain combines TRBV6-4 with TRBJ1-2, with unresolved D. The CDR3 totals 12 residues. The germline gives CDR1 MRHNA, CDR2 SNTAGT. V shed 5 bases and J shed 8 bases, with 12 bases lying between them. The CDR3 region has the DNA TGTGCCAGCAGTTCCACCCGGGGAGGCTACACCTTC. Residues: CASSSTRGGYTF.

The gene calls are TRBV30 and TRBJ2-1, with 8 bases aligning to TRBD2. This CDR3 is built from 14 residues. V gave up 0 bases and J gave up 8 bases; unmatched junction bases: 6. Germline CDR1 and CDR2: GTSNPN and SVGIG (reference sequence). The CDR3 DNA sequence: TGTGCCTGGAGTGTGGGACTAGAAGGCGATGAGCAGTTCTTC. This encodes CAWSVGLEGDEQFF. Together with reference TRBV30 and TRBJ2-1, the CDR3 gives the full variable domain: SQTIHQWPATLVQPVGSPLSLECTVEGTSNPNLYWYRQAAGRGLQLLFYSVGIGQISSEVPQNLSASRPQDRQFILSSKKLLLSDSGFYLCAWSVGLEGDEQFFGPGTRLTVL.

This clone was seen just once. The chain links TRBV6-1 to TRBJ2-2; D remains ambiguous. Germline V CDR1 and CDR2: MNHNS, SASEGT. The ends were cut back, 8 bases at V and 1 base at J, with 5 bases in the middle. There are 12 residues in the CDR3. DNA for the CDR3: TGTGCCAGCCGAAAGAACACCGGGGAGCTGTTTTTT. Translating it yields CASRKNTGELFF.

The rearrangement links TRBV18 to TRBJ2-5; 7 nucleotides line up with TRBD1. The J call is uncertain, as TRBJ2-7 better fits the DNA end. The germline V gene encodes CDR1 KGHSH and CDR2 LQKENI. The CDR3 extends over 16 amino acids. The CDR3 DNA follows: TGTGCCAGCTCACCCGCGACAGGGAGCACATCCTACGAGCAGTACTTC. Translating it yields CASSPATGSTSYEQYF.

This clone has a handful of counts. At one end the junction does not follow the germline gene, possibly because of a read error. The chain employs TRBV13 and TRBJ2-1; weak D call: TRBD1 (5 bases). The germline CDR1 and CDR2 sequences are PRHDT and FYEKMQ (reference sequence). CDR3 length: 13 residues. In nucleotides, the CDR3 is TGTGCCAGCAGCTTAGCGGCCTCCAGGGTGGTGGTCTTC. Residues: CASSLAASRVVVF.

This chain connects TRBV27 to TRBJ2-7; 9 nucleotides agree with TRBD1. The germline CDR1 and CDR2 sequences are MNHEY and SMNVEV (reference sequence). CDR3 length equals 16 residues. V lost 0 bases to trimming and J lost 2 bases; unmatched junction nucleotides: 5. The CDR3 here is CASSLSAGTGPYEQYF. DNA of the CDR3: TGTGCCAGCAGTTTATCTGCGGGGACAGGGCCCTACGAGCAGTACTTC.

The DNA of the CDR3 is TGTGCCAGCAGTGATCCCAATTTAACTAATGAAAAACTGTTTTTT. Translated, it gives CASSDPNLTNEKLFF. The chain couples TRBV6-1 to TRBJ1-4; D unclear. Germline V gives CDR1 MNHNS, CDR2 SASEGT. The length of the CDR3 is 15 residues. V lost 3 bases to trimming and J lost 1 base, with 9 bases between them.

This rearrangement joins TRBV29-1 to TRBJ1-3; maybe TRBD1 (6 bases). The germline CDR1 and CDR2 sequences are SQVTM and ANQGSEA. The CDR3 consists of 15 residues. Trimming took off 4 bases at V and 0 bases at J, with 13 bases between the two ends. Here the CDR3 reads CSVVTGTPSGNTIYF. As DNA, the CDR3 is TGCAGCGTTGTGACCGGGACACCCTCTGGAAACACCATATATTTT.

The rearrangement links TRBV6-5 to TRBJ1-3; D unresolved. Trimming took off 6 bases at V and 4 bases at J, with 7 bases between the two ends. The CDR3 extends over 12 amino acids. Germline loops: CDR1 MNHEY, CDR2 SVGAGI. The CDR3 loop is CASSPFGNTIYF. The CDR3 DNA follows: TGTGCCAGCAGCCCATTCGGAAACACCATATATTTT.

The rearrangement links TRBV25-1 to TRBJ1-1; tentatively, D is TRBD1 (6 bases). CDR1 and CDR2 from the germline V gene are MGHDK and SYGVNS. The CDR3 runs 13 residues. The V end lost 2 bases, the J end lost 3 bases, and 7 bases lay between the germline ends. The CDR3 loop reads CASSERGDTEAFF. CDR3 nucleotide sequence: TGTGCCAGCAGTGAAAGGGGGGACACTGAAGCTTTCTTT.

The chain's CDR3 is CASSESMVGYTF. The CDR3 DNA reads TGCGCCAGCAGTGAGTCTATGGTGGGCTACACCTTC. V usage is TRBV10-1 and J usage is TRBJ1-2; D is ambiguous. Germline CDR1 is WNHNN and CDR2 is SYGVQD (reference sequence). With 0 bases removed from V and 8 bases from J, the gap between germline ends came to 7 bases. CDR3 length equals 12 residues.

In nucleotides, the CDR3 is TGTGCCAGCGGGGACAGGGTTGGTGAAAAACTGTTTTTT. Translating it yields CASGDRVGEKLFF. The chain recombines TRBV2 with TRBJ1-4; 9 bases align to TRBD1. The J segment lost 7 bases and the V segment lost 8 bases, leaving 5 bases of the junction unmatched. CDR3 length: 13 residues. The germline CDR1 and CDR2 sequences are SNHLY and FYNNEI.

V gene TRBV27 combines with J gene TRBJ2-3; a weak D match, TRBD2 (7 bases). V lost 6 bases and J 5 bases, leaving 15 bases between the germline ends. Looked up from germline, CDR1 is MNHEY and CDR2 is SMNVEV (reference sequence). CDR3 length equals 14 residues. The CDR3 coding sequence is TGTGCCAGCAGGGGGGCGGGAGACAGAGATACGCAGTATTTT. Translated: CASRGAGDRDTQYF.

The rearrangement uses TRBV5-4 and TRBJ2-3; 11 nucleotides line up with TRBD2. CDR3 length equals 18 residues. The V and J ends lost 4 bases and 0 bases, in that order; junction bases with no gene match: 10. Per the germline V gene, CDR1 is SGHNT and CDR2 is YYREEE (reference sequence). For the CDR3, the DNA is TGTGCCAGCAGCGATCCCGGGACTAGCGGAGTAAGCACAGATACGCAGTATTTT. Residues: CASSDPGTSGVSTDTQYF.